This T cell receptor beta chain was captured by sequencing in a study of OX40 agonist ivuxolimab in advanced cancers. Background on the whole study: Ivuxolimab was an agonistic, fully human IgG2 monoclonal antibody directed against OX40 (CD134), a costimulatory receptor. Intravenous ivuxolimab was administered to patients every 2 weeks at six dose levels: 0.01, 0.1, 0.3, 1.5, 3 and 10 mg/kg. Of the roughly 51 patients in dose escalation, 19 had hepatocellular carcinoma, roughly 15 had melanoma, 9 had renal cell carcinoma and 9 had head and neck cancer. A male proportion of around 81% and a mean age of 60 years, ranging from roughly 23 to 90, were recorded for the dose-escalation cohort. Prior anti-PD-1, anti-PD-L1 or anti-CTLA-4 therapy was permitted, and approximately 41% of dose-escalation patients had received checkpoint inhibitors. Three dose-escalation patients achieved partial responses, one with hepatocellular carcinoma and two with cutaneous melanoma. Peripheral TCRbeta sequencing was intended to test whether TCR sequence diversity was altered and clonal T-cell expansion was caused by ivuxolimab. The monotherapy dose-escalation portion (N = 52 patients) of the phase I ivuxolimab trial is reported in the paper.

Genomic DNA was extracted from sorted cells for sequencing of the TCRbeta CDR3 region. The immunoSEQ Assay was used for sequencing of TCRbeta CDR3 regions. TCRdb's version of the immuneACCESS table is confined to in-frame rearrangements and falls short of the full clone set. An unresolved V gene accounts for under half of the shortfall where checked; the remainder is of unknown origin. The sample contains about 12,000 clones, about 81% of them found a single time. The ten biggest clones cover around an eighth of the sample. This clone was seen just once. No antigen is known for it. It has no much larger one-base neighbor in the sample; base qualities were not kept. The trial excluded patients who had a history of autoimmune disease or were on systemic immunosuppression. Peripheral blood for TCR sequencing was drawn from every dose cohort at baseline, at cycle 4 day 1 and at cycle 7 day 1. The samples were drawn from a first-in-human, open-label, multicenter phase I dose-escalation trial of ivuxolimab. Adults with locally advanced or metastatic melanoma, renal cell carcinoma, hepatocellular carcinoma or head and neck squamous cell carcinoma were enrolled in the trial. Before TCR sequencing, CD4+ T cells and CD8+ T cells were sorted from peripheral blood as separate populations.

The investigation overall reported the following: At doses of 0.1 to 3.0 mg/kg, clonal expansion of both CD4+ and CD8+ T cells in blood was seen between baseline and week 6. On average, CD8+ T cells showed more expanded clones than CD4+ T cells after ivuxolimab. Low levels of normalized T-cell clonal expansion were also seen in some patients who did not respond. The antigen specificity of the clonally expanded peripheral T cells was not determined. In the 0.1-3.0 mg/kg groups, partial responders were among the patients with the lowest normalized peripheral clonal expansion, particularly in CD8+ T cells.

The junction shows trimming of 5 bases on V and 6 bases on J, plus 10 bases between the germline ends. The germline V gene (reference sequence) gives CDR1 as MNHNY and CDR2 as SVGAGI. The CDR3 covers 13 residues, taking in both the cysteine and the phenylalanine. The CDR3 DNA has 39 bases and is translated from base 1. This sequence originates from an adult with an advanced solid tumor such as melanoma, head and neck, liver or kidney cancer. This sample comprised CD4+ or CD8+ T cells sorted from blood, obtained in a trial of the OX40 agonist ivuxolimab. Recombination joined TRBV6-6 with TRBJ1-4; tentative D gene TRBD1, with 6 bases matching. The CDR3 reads CASSEGVYEKLFF. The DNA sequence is TGTGCCAGCAGTGAGGGGGTATATGAAAAACTGTTTTTT.